The 10 T cell receptor beta chains reported below all come from one sample, sequenced in a study of T-cell reconstitution after alpha-beta-depleted transplantation in children. During its preparation, the TCRbeta library received unique molecular identifiers. Each CDR3 protein is one row after TCRdb ran MiXCR on the PCR reads. The sample shows about 200,000 distinct CDR3 sequences, approximately 7% of them seen only once. The starting material was PBMCs, obtained before TCRalphabeta/CD19-depleted stem cell transplant. Every receptor here comes from a boy aged 2 to 10 with acute lymphoblastic leukemia, due to receive a stem cell transplant.

The chain links TRBV7-2 to TRBJ2-5, with 7 bases fitting TRBD2. Germline V gives CDR1 SGHTA, CDR2 FQGNSA. The ends lost 6 bases at V and 2 bases at J; junction bases unmatched: 9. This CDR3 is built from 15 residues. The CDR3 spells CASRFAGEAQETQYF. The DNA of the CDR3 is TGTGCCAGCAGATTCGCGGGGGAGGCTCAAGAGACCCAGTACTTC.

The chain links TRBV12-3 or TRBV12-4 to TRBJ2-7; TRBD1 matches 8 bases. V shed 7 bases, J shed 2 bases, and the junction held 7 bases outside the gene matches. The CDR3 is made up of 14 amino acids. CDR3 protein: CASNLRGQTYEQYF. As DNA, the CDR3 is TGTGCCAGCAATCTCAGGGGGCAAACCTACGAGCAGTACTTC.

In its sample, this clonotype was seen many times. V gene TRBV28 combines with J gene TRBJ2-3, with a tentative D call TRBD2 (6 bases). The germline gives CDR1 MDHEN, CDR2 SYDVKM. This CDR3 region has 14 residues. The V gene lost 7 bases and the J gene lost 4 bases, with 15 bases spanning the gap. DNA for the CDR3: TGTGCCAGCACTACACCCCGGGAGCCAGATACGCAGTATTTT. Its protein product is CASTTPREPDTQYF.

This clonotype occurred many times. The chain uses TRBV6-1 and TRBJ2-7; 10 bases are shared with TRBD2. This CDR3 comprises 15 residues. J gave up 0 bases and V 3 bases, and 2 bases lay outside the gene matches. CDR1 and CDR2 (germline): MNHNS, SASEGT. The CDR3: CASSDIAGGSYEQYF. CDR3 in DNA: TGTGCCAGCAGTGACATAGCGGGAGGCTCCTACGAGCAGTACTTC.

This clonotype came up many times. The J gene is TRBJ2-5, the V gene TRBV7-8; 10 positions agree with TRBD1. This CDR3 has 16 residues. Trimming took 5 bases from V and 5 from J; bases not matched to a gene: 11. Germline CDR1 is SGHVS and CDR2 is FQNEAQ. CDR3 DNA sequence: TGTGCCAGCAGCCCCCGGGACAGGGGCCTGACGGAGACCCAGTACTTC. Amino acid sequence: CASSPRDRGLTETQYF.

CDR3 in DNA: TGTGCCACCAGCAGAGAAGCGGGATCGGATACGCAGTATTTT. Protein: CATSREAGSDTQYF. The chain is built from TRBV15 and TRBJ2-3; 7 bases are a match to TRBD2. The germline V gene has CDR1 LNHNV and CDR2 YYDKDF (reference sequence). This CDR3 contains 14 residues. After removal of 0 bases from V and 6 bases from J, the junction contained 3 bases not matched to a gene.

This clonotype was recorded many times. V is TRBV5-1 and J is TRBJ2-2; D is undetermined. Germline V CDR1 and CDR2: SGHRS, YFSETQ. This CDR3 has 15 amino acids. V lost 7 bases, J lost 2 bases, and 15 bases lay in between. DNA for the CDR3: TGCGCCAGCGCGGAACAGTTTGGCAACACCGGGGAGCTGTTTTTT. This gives the protein CASAEQFGNTGELFF. Full variable domain (outside the CDR3, taken from reference TRBV5-1 and TRBJ2-2): KAGVTQTPRYLIKTRGQQVTLSCSPISGHRSVSWYQQTPGQGLQFLFEYFSETQRNKGNFPGRFSGRQFSNSRSEMNVSTLELGDSALYLCASAEQFGNTGELFFGEGSRLTVL.

The chain links TRBV28 to TRBJ2-7, with D hard to call. The CDR3 totals 15 residues. Germline V gene data show CDR1 as MDHEN and CDR2 as SYDVKM. V was trimmed by 6 bases and J by 3 bases, leaving 18 bases between them. Here the CDR3 reads CASSPLGARRYEQYF. CDR3 bases: TGTGCCAGCAGCCCGTTAGGTGCCAGACGCTACGAGCAGTACTTC.

In this sample, this clonotype turned up once. This may arise from a read error, as a much more abundant clone is one base away. CDR3 loop: CASSGHYESYEQYF. In DNA form, the CDR3 reads TGTGCCAGCAGCGGGCACTACGAATCCTACGAGCAGTACTTC. The chain couples TRBV6-1 to TRBJ2-7; D not resolved. CDR1 is MNHNS, CDR2 SASEGT, per germline. The V end lost 6 bases, the J end lost 1 base, and 13 bases lay between the germline ends. This CDR3 region has 14 residues.

The sample holds many counts of this clonotype. This chain connects TRBV20-1 to TRBJ2-3, with D unresolved. Looked up from germline, CDR1 is DFQATT and CDR2 is SNEGSKA (reference sequence). Trimming removed 6 bases from V and 0 bases from J, with 25 bases in between. The CDR3 has 18 amino acids. The CDR3 is CSAQVGEVWSGSTDTQYF. The DNA of the CDR3 is TGCAGTGCACAAGTAGGAGAGGTCTGGTCTGGTAGCACAGATACGCAGTATTTT.